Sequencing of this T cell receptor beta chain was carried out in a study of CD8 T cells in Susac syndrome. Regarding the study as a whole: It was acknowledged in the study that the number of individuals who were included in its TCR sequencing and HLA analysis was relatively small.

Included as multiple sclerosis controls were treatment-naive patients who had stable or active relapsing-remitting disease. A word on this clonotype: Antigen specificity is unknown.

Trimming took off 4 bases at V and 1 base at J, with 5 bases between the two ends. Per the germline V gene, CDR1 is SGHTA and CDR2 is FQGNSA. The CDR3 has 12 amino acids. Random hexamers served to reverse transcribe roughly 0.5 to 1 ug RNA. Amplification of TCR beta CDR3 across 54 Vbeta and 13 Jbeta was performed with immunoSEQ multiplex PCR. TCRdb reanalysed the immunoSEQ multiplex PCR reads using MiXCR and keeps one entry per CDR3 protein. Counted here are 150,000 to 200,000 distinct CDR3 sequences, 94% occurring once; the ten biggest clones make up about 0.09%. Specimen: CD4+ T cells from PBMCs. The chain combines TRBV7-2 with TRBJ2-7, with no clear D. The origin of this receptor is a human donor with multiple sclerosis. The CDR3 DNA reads TGTGCCAGCAGCTCCATATCCTACGAGCAGTACTTC. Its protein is CASSSISYEQYF.